The table lists the clone carrying this T cell receptor beta chain with a few counts. The antigen remains unidentified. Assay used: immunoSEQ multiplex PCR; TCRdb lists only in-frame clones, some missing. Of about 3,500 clones in the sample, roughly three fifths were seen once. These data belong to a study of regulatory dendritic cells for organ transplantation. Whole-study findings and limits: Memory T cells were less diverse than naive, with memory CD8+ most oligoclonal.

Allogeneic regulatory or mature dendritic cells were co-cultured for less than six days with CFSE-labeled sorted T cells at 1:10. This receptor was taken from a human donor in good health. The material sequenced was memory CD8+ T cells from blood cultured with dendritic cells. This sample's subset: CD45RO+ memory T cells.

Here the CDR3 reads CASTRPGGTGELFF. As DNA, the CDR3 is TGTGCCAGCACAAGACCGGGGGGCACCGGGGAGCTGTTTTTT. This chain uses TRBV9 with TRBJ2-2, with 7 bases that match TRBD2. With 6 bases clipped from V and 4 bases from J, the junction kept 6 bases outside the gene matches. Per germline, CDR1 SGDLS and CDR2 YYNGEE. The CDR3 contains 14 residues.